This is a list of T cell receptor beta chains from one sample in a study of cytomegalovirus exposure and HLA in healthy donors. Sequencing used immunoSEQ multiplex PCR; TCRdb keeps in-frame clones, though not all of them. Of over 120,000 clones in the sample, 80% to 90% were seen once. Sequenced input: PBMCs. Receptors originate from a woman between 25 and 40 years old in good health and CMV-seropositive. The CDR3 runs from the conserved cysteine through the conserved F or W. Each record gives: V gene, clone size, D gene, J gene, CDR3 protein, CDR3 DNA. A D gene is named only where the DNA matches it firmly. For some rows the clone size is stated as once, few or many, or as a class when expanded; others skip it.

TRBV4-1	.	.	TRBJ2-7	CASSHPPWGDSRTSYEQYF	TGCGCCAGCAGCCATCCCCCCTGGGGAGATTCTAGGACGTCCTACGAGCAGTACTTC
TRBV5-8	.	.	TRBJ1-4	CASSPGGQGGEKLFF	TGTGCCAGCAGCCCGGGAGGCCAGGGAGGTGAAAAACTGTTTTTT
TRBV18	.	.	TRBJ2-5	CASSPQREETQYF	TGTGCCAGCTCACCCCAGCGGGAAGAGACCCAGTACTTC
TRBV7-9	.	.	TRBJ2-3	CASSPQGLLNTDTQYF	TGTGCCAGCAGCCCCCAGGGACTCCTAAACACAGATACGCAGTATTTT
TRBV27	few	TRBD1	TRBJ2-4	CASSARDRLAKNIQYF	TGTGCCAGCAGTGCCCGGGACAGGCTAGCCAAAAACATTCAGTACTTC
TRBV28	.	TRBD2	TRBJ2-1	CASRRLAGGTSLIYNEQFF	TGTGCCAGCAGAAGGCTAGCGGGGGGTACCTCACTTATCTACAATGAGCAGTTCTTC
TRBV7-8	.	.	TRBJ2-3	CASSLRGLTDTQYF	TGTGCCAGCAGCTTAAGGGGACTCACAGATACGCAGTATTTT
TRBV9	.	.	TRBJ2-3	CASSVVASSTDTQYF	TGTGCCAGCAGCGTAGTAGCGAGTTCCACAGATACGCAGTATTTT
TRBV28	once	.	TRBJ2-7	CATSEITTAGEQYF	TGTGCCACCTCAGAAATCACGACAGCAGGGGAGCAGTACTTC
TRBV25-1	.	.	TRBJ2-3	CASSDWRTDTQYF	TGTGCCAGCAGTGATTGGAGAACAGATACGCAGTATTTT
TRBV6-1	.	TRBD1	TRBJ1-5	CASSTTGGGQPQHF	TGTGCCAGCAGTACGACAGGGGGAGGTCAGCCCCAGCATTTT
TRBV2	few	.	TRBJ1-2	CASKEAGPSSYGYTF	TGTGCCAGCAAGGAGGCCGGGCCGAGCTCTTATGGCTACACCTTC
TRBV6-1	.	.	TRBJ2-5	CASIEFSGFSWETQYF	TGTGCCAGCATTGAATTCTCGGGATTTTCCTGGGAGACCCAGTACTTC
TRBV5-1	.	.	TRBJ2-1	CASSLAGEPDNEQFF	TGCGCCAGCAGCTTGGCGGGGGAGCCCGACAATGAGCAGTTCTTC
TRBV28	.	.	TRBJ2-1	CASMRFGLAGNEQFF	TGTGCCAGCATGAGATTCGGGCTAGCAGGCAATGAGCAGTTCTTC
TRBV2	.	TRBD2	TRBJ2-1	CASSRTRYEQFF	TGTGCCAGCAGCCGGACTAGATATGAGCAGTTCTTC
TRBV7-9	once	TRBD2	TRBJ2-1	CASSLGAAGGRTYNEQFF	TGTGCCAGCAGCTTAGGTGCGGCGGGAGGGCGAACCTACAATGAGCAGTTCTTC
TRBV18	.	TRBD2	TRBJ2-3	CASSASRGGASTDTQYF	TGTGCCAGCTCAGCTTCGCGGGGAGGGGCCTCCACAGATACGCAGTATTTT
TRBV10-2	.	TRBD1	TRBJ2-7	CASSERTGNEQYF	TGCGCCAGCAGTGAAAGGACAGGTAACGAGCAGTACTTC
TRBV28	.	.	TRBJ1-5	CASSLTALDSLNQPQHF	TGTGCCAGCAGTTTGACCGCCTTGGACAGTCTAAATCAGCCCCAGCATTTT
TRBV2	.	TRBD1	TRBJ1-1	CASSRQGTTEAFF	TGTGCCAGCAGTCGACAGGGGACCACTGAAGCTTTCTTT
TRBV6-5	few	.	TRBJ2-7	CASRPPGLSYEQYF	TGTGCCAGCAGACCCCCAGGGCTCAGCTACGAGCAGTACTTC
TRBV28	.	.	TRBJ1-2	CASSLPGLGYTF	TGTGCCAGCAGTTTACCCGGTTTAGGCTACACCTTC
TRBV5-1	.	.	TRBJ2-2	CASSLGALVGNTGELFF	TGCGCCAGCAGCTTGGGGGCACTGGTCGGGAACACCGGGGAGCTGTTTTTT
TRBV2	once	.	TRBJ1-1	CATFRDPPALNTEAFF	TGTGCCACCTTCCGGGATCCTCCTGCTTTGAACACTGAAGCTTTCTTT
TRBV2	.	.	TRBJ1-2	CASSESPDRRYGYTF	TGTGCCAGCAGTGAATCCCCCGACAGACGCTATGGCTACACCTTC
TRBV6-1	.	TRBD1	TRBJ2-7	CASMGQTSYEQYF	TGTGCCAGCATGGGACAGACCTCCTACGAGCAGTACTTC
TRBV2	.	TRBD1	TRBJ1-2	CASMAQGVGGYTF	TGTGCCAGCATGGCCCAGGGGGTAGGTGGCTACACCTTC
TRBV9	.	TRBD2	TRBJ2-5	CASSGGGLQETQYF	TGTGCCAGCAGCGGGGGGGGACTGCAAGAGACCCAGTACTTC
TRBV11-2	.	TRBD1	TRBJ1-4	CASSYGTGNEKLFF	TGTGCCAGCAGCTACGGGACAGGGAATGAAAAACTGTTTTTT
TRBV5-1	.	TRBD1	TRBJ1-1	CASSTGDLDTEAFF	TGCGCCAGTTCGACAGGGGACCTTGACACTGAAGCTTTCTTT
TRBV28	.	.	TRBJ2-7	CASTGDSNSEQYF	TGTGCCAGCACAGGAGACAGTAATTCCGAGCAGTACTTC
TRBV6-5	.	.	TRBJ1-4	CASSPNGGGNEKLFF	TGTGCCAGCAGTCCCAATGGTGGAGGGAACGAAAAACTGTTTTTT
TRBV25-1	.	.	TRBJ1-6	CASSLRTGTGNSPLHF	TGTGCCAGCAGCTTGAGAACAGGGACGGGCAATTCACCCCTCCACTTT
TRBV6-1	.	TRBD1	TRBJ1-5	CASSSTGVGNQPQHF	TGTGCCAGCAGTTCAACAGGGGTTGGCAATCAGCCCCAGCATTTT
TRBV29-1	few	.	TRBJ1-2	CSVVANYGYTF	TGCAGCGTTGTGGCCAACTATGGCTACACCTTC
TRBV7-8	.	TRBD1	TRBJ2-2	CASSSQGDTYGELFF	TGTGCCAGCAGCTCCCAGGGGGACACGTACGGGGAGCTGTTTTTT
TRBV19	.	TRBD1	TRBJ1-5	CASRGPRGMSNQPQHF	TGTGCCAGTAGAGGCCCCAGGGGGATGAGCAATCAGCCCCAGCATTTT
TRBV27	.	.	TRBJ2-1	CASSLAGREQFF	TGTGCCAGCAGTTTAGCAGGAAGAGAGCAGTTCTTC
TRBV7-9	.	TRBD1	TRBJ1-3	CASSSAGGHSGNTIYF	TGTGCCAGCAGCTCGGCAGGGGGCCACTCTGGAAACACCATATATTTT
TRBV5-6	.	.	TRBJ2-7	CASSFRDEQYF	TGTGCCAGCAGCTTCCGCGACGAGCAGTACTTC
TRBV5-1	once	TRBD2	TRBJ2-1	CASARTSGGAYNEQFF	TGCGCCAGCGCAAGGACTAGCGGGGGGGCCTACAATGAGCAGTTCTTC
TRBV7-9	.	TRBD1	TRBJ2-1	CASSYGQGYNEQFF	TGTGCCAGCAGCTATGGACAGGGCTATAATGAGCAGTTCTTC
TRBV15	.	TRBD2	TRBJ2-7	CATSRVLAGDYEQYF	TGTGCCACCAGCAGAGTTTTAGCGGGGGACTACGAGCAGTACTTC
TRBV7-9	.	.	TRBJ2-1	CASSFLAYNEQFF	TGTGCCAGCAGCTTCCTAGCGTACAATGAGCAGTTCTTC
TRBV7-8	.	.	TRBJ1-5	CASSVSGIRQPQHF	TGTGCCAGCAGCGTTTCAGGGATTAGACAGCCCCAGCATTTT
TRBV6-1	.	.	TRBJ2-1	CASSDWPLNEQFF	TGTGCCAGCAGTGATTGGCCGCTGAATGAGCAGTTCTTC
TRBV7-2	.	TRBD1	TRBJ2-2	CASSLTGAAGELFF	TGTGCCAGCAGCTTGACAGGGGCGGCCGGGGAGCTGTTTTTT
TRBV18	.	.	TRBJ1-5	CASSPQGGNSNQPQHF	TGTGCCAGCTCCCCACAGGGAGGGAATAGCAATCAGCCCCAGCATTTT
TRBV5-1	.	TRBD2	TRBJ2-5	CASSFGTNLGETQYF	TGCGCCAGCAGCTTCGGGACTAACTTAGGGGAGACCCAGTACTTC
TRBV11-2	.	TRBD2	TRBJ2-1	CASSSIAGKDWCEQFF	TGTGCCAGCAGCTCCATAGCGGGAAAGGACTGGTGTGAGCAGTTCTTC
TRBV29-1	.	.	TRBJ2-3	CSVVASTAADTQYF	TGCAGCGTTGTAGCTTCAACGGCCGCAGATACGCAGTATTTT
TRBV7-8	.	TRBD1	TRBJ2-2	CASSKQGFTGELFF	TGTGCCAGCAGCAAACAGGGGTTTACCGGGGAGCTGTTTTTT
TRBV28	.	TRBD1	TRBJ2-3	CASSWDRGPAHTQYF	TGTGCCAGCAGTTGGGACAGGGGGCCCGCTCATACGCAGTATTTT
TRBV5-1	once	TRBD1	TRBJ2-5	CASSLYGTGDRETQYF	TGCGCCAGCAGCTTGTACGGGACAGGGGATAGGGAGACCCAGTACTTC
TRBV27	.	.	TRBJ2-1	CASSRGHYNEQFF	TGTGCCAGCAGTAGGGGACATTACAATGAGCAGTTCTTC
TRBV28	.	TRBD1	TRBJ2-5	CASRQGQGRGETQYF	TGTGCCAGCAGACAGGGACAGGGGAGGGGAGAGACCCAGTACTTC
TRBV7-2	few	TRBD2	TRBJ2-3	CASSLGPSGLSTDTQYF	TGTGCCAGCAGCTTAGGGCCTAGCGGGTTATCCACAGATACGCAGTATTTT
TRBV28	.	.	TRBJ2-3	CASSLRESDTQYF	TGTGCCAGCAGTTTACGGGAATCAGATACGCAGTATTTT
TRBV2	.	.	TRBJ2-6	CASWSGPYSGANVLTF	TGTGCCAGCTGGAGCGGCCCCTACTCTGGGGCCAACGTCCTGACTTTC